This entry lists 13 T cell receptor beta chains sequenced from one sample in a study of blood T cell repertoires in COVID-19 (dated by TCRdb to 2019 to 2021). Receptor libraries were prepared by the immunoSEQ multiplex PCR assay. In its TCRdb copy, this immuneACCESS table keeps in-frame sequences only and misses some clones. Where compared with another copy, unresolved V genes explain less than half of these, and the others have no known cause. The sample table lists around 220,000 clones, over 80% of them with a count of one. The ten biggest clones cover about 5% of the sample. The sequencing input was peripheral blood. The receptors come from a human donor in a cohort sampled during active COVID-19.

This chain connects TRBV24-1 to TRBJ2-5, with D tentatively TRBD2 (5 bases). V shed 9 bases and J shed 1 base, with 14 bases lying between them. This CDR3 comprises 14 residues. Germline V gives CDR1 KGHDR, CDR2 SFDVKD. Here the CDR3 DNA reads TGTGCCACCCGGGCAAGCGGAACCCAAGAGACCCAGTACTTC. Residues: CATRASGTQETQYF.

The chain recombines TRBV5-1 with TRBJ2-7, with D possibly being TRBD1 (7 bases). Germline V gene lookup returns CDR1 SGHRS and CDR2 YFSETQ. There are 15 residues in the CDR3. Trimming took off 2 bases at V and 0 bases at J, with 12 bases between the two ends. The CDR3 here is CASSFGQGGSYEQYF. CDR3 DNA sequence: TGCGCCAGCAGCTTTGGGCAGGGGGGCTCCTACGAGCAGTACTTC. The whole variable domain, remainder taken from reference TRBV5-1 and TRBJ2-7, is KAGVTQTPRYLIKTRGQQVTLSCSPISGHRSVSWYQQTPGQGLQFLFEYFSETQRNKGNFPGRFSGRQFSNSRSEMNVSTLELGDSALYLCASSFGQGGSYEQYFGPGTRLTVT.

The rearrangement uses TRBV9 and TRBJ2-3; 8 positions match TRBD2. Germline V CDR1 and CDR2: SGDLS, YYNGEE. The CDR3 covers 15 residues. V was clipped by 2 bases and J by 0 bases; unmatched bases: 2. The CDR3 is CASSVRGESTDTQYF. Here the CDR3 DNA reads TGTGCCAGCAGCGTGCGGGGGGAAAGCACAGATACGCAGTATTTT. The full variable domain, completed using reference TRBV9 and TRBJ2-3, is DSGVTQTPKHLITATGQRVTLRCSPRSGDLSVYWYQQSLDQGLQFLIQYYNGEERAKGNILERFSAQQFPDLHSELNLSSLELGDSALYFCASSVRGESTDTQYFGPGTRLTVL.

This clone was detected once. V is TRBV6-2 or TRBV6-3 and J is TRBJ2-3; TRBD2 aligns across 7 bases. The CDR3 extends over 16 amino acids. After removal of 0 bases from V and 2 bases from J, the junction contained 5 bases not matched to a gene. CDR1 is MNHEY, CDR2 SVGEGT, per germline. CDR3 region: CASSYSTSSHTDTQYF. For the CDR3, the DNA is TGTGCCAGCAGTTACTCGACTAGCTCCCACACAGATACGCAGTATTTT.

The chain uses TRBV5-4 and TRBJ2-6; tentatively, D is TRBD1 (6 bases). Per germline, CDR1 SGHNT and CDR2 YYREEE (reference sequence). Trimming pared 4 bases from V and 1 base from J, leaving 12 bases between. The CDR3 is 16 residues long. The CDR3 region has the DNA TGTGCCAGCAGCACCTGGACAGTTTCTGGGGCCAACGTCCTGACTTTC. This translates into CASSTWTVSGANVLTF.

The gene calls are TRBV18 and TRBJ1-4; the D gene is possibly TRBD1 (5 bases). Germline V gives CDR1 KGHSH, CDR2 LQKENI. V gave up 0 bases and J gave up 5 bases, with 13 bases separating them. The CDR3 has 16 amino acids. The CDR3 is CASSPPTTVRNEKLFF. CDR3 DNA: TGTGCCAGCTCACCACCAACGACAGTTCGGAATGAAAAACTGTTTTTT.

J is TRBJ1-5 and V is TRBV7-2; a possible D gene is TRBD1 (6 bases). CDR1 is SGHTA, CDR2 FQGNSA, per germline. V lost 1 base and J 4 bases, leaving 8 bases between the germline ends. This CDR3 is 14 amino acids long. In nucleotides, the CDR3 is TGTGCCAGCAGCTTAGTGGGACAAAATCAGCCCCAGCATTTT. Translating gives CASSLVGQNQPQHF.

This chain links TRBV18 with TRBJ1-2, with D perhaps TRBD1 (5 bases). The CDR3 covers 14 residues. Germline V lookup: CDR1 KGHSH, CDR2 LQKENI. Trimming pared 4 bases from V and 8 bases from J, leaving 17 bases between. The CDR3, as DNA: TGTGCCAGCTCACTTCAGGGCCCAGAATTGGGCTACACCTTC. Protein sequence: CASSLQGPELGYTF.

The chain recombines TRBV5-1 with TRBJ1-2, with 7 bases identical to TRBD1. CDR3 length: 15 amino acids. Germline V CDR1 and CDR2: SGHRS, YFSETQ. V lost 2 bases to trimming and J lost 0 bases; unmatched junction nucleotides: 4. In DNA form, the CDR3 reads TGCGCCAGCAGCTTTGGACAGGCGACTAACTATGGCTACACCTTC. Translated, it gives CASSFGQATNYGYTF.

The CDR3 DNA sequence: TGTGCCAGCAGCTTAGCCGCAAGCAGGCGAAACACTGAAGCTTTCTTT. Translating gives CASSLAASRRNTEAFF. The V call is TRBV7-6, the J call TRBJ1-1; no clear D gene. Trimming pared 0 bases from V and 2 bases from J, leaving 13 bases between. Looked up from germline, CDR1 is SGHVS and CDR2 is FNYEAQ. The CDR3 totals 16 residues.

The rearrangement joins TRBV9 to TRBJ1-1, with D perhaps matching TRBD1 (5 bases). With 3 bases removed from V and 7 bases from J, the gap between germline ends came to 25 bases. This CDR3 region has 17 residues. CDR1 and CDR2 (germline): SGDLS, YYNGEE. The CDR3 sequence is CASSGMGRVGPGGEAFF. The CDR3 nucleotides read TGTGCCAGCAGCGGGATGGGCAGGGTAGGTCCGGGCGGTGAAGCTTTCTTT. The whole variable domain, remainder taken from reference TRBV9 and TRBJ1-1, is DSGVTQTPKHLITATGQRVTLRCSPRSGDLSVYWYQQSLDQGLQFLIQYYNGEERAKGNILERFSAQQFPDLHSELNLSSLELGDSALYFCASSGMGRVGPGGEAFFGQGTRLTVV.

This clone was counted a single time. The chain is built from TRBV6-1 and TRBJ1-2; D ambiguous. CDR1 is MNHNS and CDR2 is SASEGT in the germline V gene. CDR3 length: 15 residues. V lost 2 bases and J 1 base, leaving 11 bases between the germline ends. The CDR3 sequence is CASSENLRVNYGYTF. The CDR3 coding sequence is TGTGCCAGCAGTGAAAATCTTCGGGTTAACTATGGCTACACCTTC.

The chain joins TRBV5-1 to TRBJ1-2; possible D gene TRBD1, 6 bases. Germline lookup yields CDR1 SGHRS and CDR2 YFSETQ. The CDR3 sequence is 15 residues long. V dropped 3 bases and J dropped 5 bases, with 17 bases sitting between them. The DNA of the CDR3 is TGCGCCAGCAGCTCGGGGAAAAGACAGGAATATGGCTACACCTTC. This gives the protein CASSSGKRQEYGYTF.